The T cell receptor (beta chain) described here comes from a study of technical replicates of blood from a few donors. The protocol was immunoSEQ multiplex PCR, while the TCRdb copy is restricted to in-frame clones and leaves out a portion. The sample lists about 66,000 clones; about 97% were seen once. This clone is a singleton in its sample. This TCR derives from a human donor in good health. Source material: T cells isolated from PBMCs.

The DNA of the CDR3 is TGTGCCAGTAGTATAGAGGATGGGGGCAGCACAGATACGCAGTATTTT. Its protein product is CASSIEDGGSTDTQYF. The gene calls are TRBV19 and TRBJ2-3; maybe TRBD1 (6 bases). The CDR3 loop spans 16 amino acids. Germline CDR1 reads LNHDA; CDR2 reads SQIVND (reference sequence). Trimming shortened V by 0 bases and J by 0 bases, and 10 bases separated the two germline ends.